This T cell receptor beta chain was recovered during a study of tumor-infiltrating lymphocytes in primary liver carcinoma. Study-level findings and limits: Merely about 7-25% of top clones occurred in all five tumor regions.

The CDR3 length is 20 residues. Germline V gene data show CDR1 as SGHAT and CDR2 as FQNNGV. Both RNA and DNA were isolated together from about 21-30 mg of bulk tissue that had not been sorted. Comment on this clonotype: Its antigen is as yet unknown. Compared with germline, one end of the junction differs, possibly owing to a read error.

TCR beta cDNA was reverse-transcribed from around 0.55 ug of total RNA. The reaction used a constant-region primer and ProtoScript II reverse transcriptase. Researchers made the TCR beta libraries by running three nested multiplex PCR rounds with slightly modified ARM-PCR. The two initial PCR rounds, roughly 9 cycles each, used TRBV1-TRBV30 forward and C-beta reverse primers. TCRdb reprocessed the multiplex PCR reads with MiXCR, giving one entry per CDR3 protein. The sample contains roughly 20,000 distinct CDR3 sequences, roughly 80% of which appear only once. This chain joins TRBV11-2 and TRBJ1-1, with 12 bases lining up with TRBD1. Sequenced input: liver tumor tissue from sampling region 4. The subset: tumor region T4, right-lateral pole. This clonotype originated in a woman in her twenties or thirties with primary liver carcinoma and hepatitis B virus infection. Here the CDR3 reads CASSARDRGRKGWNNTETFF. CDR3 DNA: TGTGCCAGCAGCGCCCGGGACAGGGGGCGCAAGGGGTGGAATAACACTGAAACTTTCTTT.